This TCR beta chain was captured in a study of blood T cells in healthy people across ages. Study findings and constraints: Naive T cell percentage by flow cytometry tracked strongly with beta diversity. With age, beta diversity per million T cells declined roughly linearly, significantly by approximately 40.

Together with a sample-barcoded 5' primer, a J-beta primer mix was included in a second PCR lasting about 7 to 11 cycles. A tag from a template-switch adaptor with 12 random nucleotides marked each cDNA molecule. The study obtained at least 2.5 million CDR3-containing paired-end reads from every sample. Via MiXCR, TCRdb re-called the 5' RACE reads, giving one row per CDR3 protein. This table has roughly 830,000 distinct CDR3 sequences, 62% appearing once. Trimming stripped 5 bases from V and 7 bases from J, with 11 bases between. There are 12 residues in the CDR3. The germline gives CDR1 MNHEY, CDR2 SMNVEV (reference sequence). A remark on this clonotype: What it recognizes is unknown.

This chain joins TRBV27 and TRBJ1-2, with D possibly matching TRBD1 (5 bases). The receptor comes from a man younger than 40 in good health. Sequenced material: blood. The CDR3 nucleotides are TGTGCCAGCAGTCTCAGGGTGGGTGGCTACACCTTC. Translation: CASSLRVGGYTF.